The T cell receptor beta chain described here comes from a study of cytomegalovirus exposure and HLA in healthy donors. General observations from the study: Many donors shared some public TCRs, even though most TCR sequences were rare. Among the most significant clusters, several appeared linked to common viral pathogens in a later analysis.

The PCR used 60 Vbeta and 13 Jbeta primers. Method: immunoSEQ multiplex PCR; TCRdb's copy keeps in-frame clones and lacks some. The sample totals some 130,000 clones. A remark on this clone: The antigen is not known.

The CDR3 is 14 residues long. CDR1 SGHAT and CDR2 FQDESV come from the germline V gene (reference sequence). Trimming removed 3 bases from V and 0 bases from J, with 7 bases in between. Sequencing input: PBMCs. This receptor was obtained from a woman between 40 and 55 years old in good health and CMV-seropositive. The chain uses TRBV11-1 and TRBJ2-3, with no clear D. The CDR3 DNA is TGTGCCAGCAGCTTCCTAGTTAGCACAGATACGCAGTATTTT. Its translation: CASSFLVSTDTQYF.